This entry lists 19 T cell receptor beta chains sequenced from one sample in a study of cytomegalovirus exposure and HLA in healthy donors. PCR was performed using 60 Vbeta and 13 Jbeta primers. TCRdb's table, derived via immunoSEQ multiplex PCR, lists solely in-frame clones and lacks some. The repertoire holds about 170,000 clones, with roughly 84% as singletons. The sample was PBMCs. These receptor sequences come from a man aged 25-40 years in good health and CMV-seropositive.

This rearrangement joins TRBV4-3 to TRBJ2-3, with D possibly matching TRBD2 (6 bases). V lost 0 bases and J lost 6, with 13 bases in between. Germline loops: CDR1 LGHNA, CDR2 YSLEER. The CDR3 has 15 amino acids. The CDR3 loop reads CASSQDYGGADTQYF. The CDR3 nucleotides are TGCGCCAGCAGCCAAGATTACGGGGGAGCGGATACGCAGTATTTT.

The CDR3 protein is CASSLLGTSGVNEQFF. The CDR3 DNA reads as TGTGCCAGCAGCCTCCTCGGGACTAGCGGAGTAAATGAGCAGTTCTTC. The V gene is TRBV9, the J gene TRBJ2-1; 11 positions match TRBD2. V lost 4 bases and J lost 7; bases outside the gene matches: 10. Germline-derived CDR1 and CDR2 are SGDLS and YYNGEE. CDR3 length: 16 amino acids.

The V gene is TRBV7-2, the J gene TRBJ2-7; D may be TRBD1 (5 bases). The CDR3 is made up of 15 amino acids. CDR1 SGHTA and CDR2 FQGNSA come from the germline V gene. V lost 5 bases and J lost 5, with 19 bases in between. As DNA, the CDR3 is TGTGCCAGCAGCCCTGGGGCCCATCTCCCCCACGAGCAGTACGTC. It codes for CASSPGAHLPHEQYV.

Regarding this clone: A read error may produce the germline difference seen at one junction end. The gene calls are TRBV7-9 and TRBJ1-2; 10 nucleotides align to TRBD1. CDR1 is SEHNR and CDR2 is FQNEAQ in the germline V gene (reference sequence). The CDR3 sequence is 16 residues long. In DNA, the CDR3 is TGTTCCAGCAACGTAGGGGAGACAGGGGGCTTTTATGGCTACACCTTC. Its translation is CSSNVGETGGFYGYTF. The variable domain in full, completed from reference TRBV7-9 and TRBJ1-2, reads DTGVSQNPRHKITKRGQNVTFRCDPISEHNRLYWYRQTLGQGPEFLTYFQNEAQLEKSRLLSDRFSAERPKGSFSTLEIQRTEQGDSAMYLCSSNVGETGGFYGYTFGSGTRLTVV.

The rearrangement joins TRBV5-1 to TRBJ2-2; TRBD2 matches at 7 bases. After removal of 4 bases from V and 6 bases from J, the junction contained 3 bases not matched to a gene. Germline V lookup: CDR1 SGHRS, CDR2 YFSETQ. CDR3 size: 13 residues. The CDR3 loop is CASSPLAAGELFF. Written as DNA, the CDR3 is TGCGCCAGCAGCCCTCTAGCGGCCGGGGAGCTGTTTTTT.

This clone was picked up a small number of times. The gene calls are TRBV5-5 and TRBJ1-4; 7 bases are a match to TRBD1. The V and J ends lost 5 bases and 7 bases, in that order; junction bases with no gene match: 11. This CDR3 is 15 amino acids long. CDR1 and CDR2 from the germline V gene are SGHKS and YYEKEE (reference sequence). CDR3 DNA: TGTGCCAGCAGTCTCCGGACAGGAACCTTTGAAAAACTGTTTTTT. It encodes CASSLRTGTFEKLFF.

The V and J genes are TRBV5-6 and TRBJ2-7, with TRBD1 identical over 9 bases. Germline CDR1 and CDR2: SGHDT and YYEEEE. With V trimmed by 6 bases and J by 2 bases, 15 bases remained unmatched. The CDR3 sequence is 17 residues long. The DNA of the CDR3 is TGTGCCAGCACCCGGCACAGGGGGCGAATAACAGCCTACGAGCAGTACTTC. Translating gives CASTRHRGRITAYEQYF.

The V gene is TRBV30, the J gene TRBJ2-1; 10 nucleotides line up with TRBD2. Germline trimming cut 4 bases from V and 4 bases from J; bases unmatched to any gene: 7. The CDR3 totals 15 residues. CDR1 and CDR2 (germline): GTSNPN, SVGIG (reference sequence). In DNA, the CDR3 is TGTGCCTGGACCTTAGCGGGAGGACTTTACAATGAGCAGTTCTTC. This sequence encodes CAWTLAGGLYNEQFF. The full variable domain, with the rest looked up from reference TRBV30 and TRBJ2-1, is SQTIHQWPATLVQPVGSPLSLECTVEGTSNPNLYWYRQAAGRGLQLLFYSVGIGQISSEVPQNLSASRPQDRQFILSSKKLLLSDSGFYLCAWTLAGGLYNEQFFGPGTRLTVL.

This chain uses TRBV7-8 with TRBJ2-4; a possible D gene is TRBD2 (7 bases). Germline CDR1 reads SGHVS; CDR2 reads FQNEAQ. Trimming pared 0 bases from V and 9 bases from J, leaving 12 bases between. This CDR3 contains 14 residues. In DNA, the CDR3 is TGTGCCAGCAGCTTAGCGGGGGGGGCCGGCATTCAGTACTTC. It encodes CASSLAGGAGIQYF.

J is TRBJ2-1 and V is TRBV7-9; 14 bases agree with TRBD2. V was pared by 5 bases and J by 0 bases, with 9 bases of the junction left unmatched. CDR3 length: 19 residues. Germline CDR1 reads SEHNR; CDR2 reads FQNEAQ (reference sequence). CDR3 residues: CASSPGLAGAVTSYNEQFF. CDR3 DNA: TGTGCCAGCAGCCCGGGACTAGCGGGAGCAGTGACCTCCTACAATGAGCAGTTCTTC.

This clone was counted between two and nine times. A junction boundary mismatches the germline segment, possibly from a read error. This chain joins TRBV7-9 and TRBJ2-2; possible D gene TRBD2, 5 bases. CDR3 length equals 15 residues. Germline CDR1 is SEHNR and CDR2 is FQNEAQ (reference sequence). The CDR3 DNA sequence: TGTTCCAGCAGCCCACAGTCCGGGGACACCGGGGAGCTGTTTTTT. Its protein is CSSSPQSGDTGELFF.

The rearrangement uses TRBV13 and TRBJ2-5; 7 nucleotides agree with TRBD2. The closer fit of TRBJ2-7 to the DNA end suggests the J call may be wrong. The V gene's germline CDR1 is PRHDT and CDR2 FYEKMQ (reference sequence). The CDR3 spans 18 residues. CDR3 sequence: CASSSRGTTVGLTYEQYF. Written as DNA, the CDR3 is TGTGCCAGCAGCTCCCGCGGGACTACGGTAGGGTTGACCTACGAGCAGTACTTC.

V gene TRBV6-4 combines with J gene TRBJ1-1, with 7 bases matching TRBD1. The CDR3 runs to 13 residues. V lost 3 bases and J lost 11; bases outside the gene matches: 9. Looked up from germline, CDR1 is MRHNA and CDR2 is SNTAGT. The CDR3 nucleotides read TGTGCCAGCAGTGAGGGCCCAGGGGGGACGGCTTTCTTT. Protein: CASSEGPGGTAFF.

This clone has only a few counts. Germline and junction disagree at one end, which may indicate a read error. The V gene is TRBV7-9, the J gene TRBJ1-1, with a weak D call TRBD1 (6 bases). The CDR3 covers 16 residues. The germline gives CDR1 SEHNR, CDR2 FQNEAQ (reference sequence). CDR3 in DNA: TGTTCCAGCAGCACAAGAGCAGGGGCTGAGAACACTGAAGCTTTCTTT. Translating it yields CSSSTRAGAENTEAFF.

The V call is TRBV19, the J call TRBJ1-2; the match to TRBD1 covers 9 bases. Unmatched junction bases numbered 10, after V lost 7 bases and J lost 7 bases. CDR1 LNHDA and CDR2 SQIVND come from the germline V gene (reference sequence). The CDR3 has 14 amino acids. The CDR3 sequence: CASNPDRGRSGYTF. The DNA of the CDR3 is TGTGCCAGTAACCCGGACAGGGGAAGGAGTGGCTACACCTTC.

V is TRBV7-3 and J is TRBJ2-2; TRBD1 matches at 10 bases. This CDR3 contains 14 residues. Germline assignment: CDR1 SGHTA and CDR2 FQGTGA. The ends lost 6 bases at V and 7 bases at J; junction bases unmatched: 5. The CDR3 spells CASRRDRGGGELFF. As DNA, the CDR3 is TGTGCCAGCAGGCGGGACAGGGGCGGCGGGGAGCTGTTTTTT.

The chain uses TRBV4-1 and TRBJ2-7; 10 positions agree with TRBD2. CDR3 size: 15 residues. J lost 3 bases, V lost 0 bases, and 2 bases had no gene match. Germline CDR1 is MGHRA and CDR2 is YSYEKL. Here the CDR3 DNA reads TGCGCCAGCAGCCAAGAGGCTAGCGGGAGCTACGAGCAGTACGTC. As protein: CASSQEASGSYEQYV.

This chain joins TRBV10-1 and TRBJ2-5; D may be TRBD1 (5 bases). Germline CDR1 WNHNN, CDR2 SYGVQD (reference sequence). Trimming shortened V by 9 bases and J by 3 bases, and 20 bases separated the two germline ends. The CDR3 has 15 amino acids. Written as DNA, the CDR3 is TGCGCCAGTCTGACAGCCGAGACGACCAAAGAGACCCAGTACTTC. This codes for CASLTAETTKETQYF.

In DNA form, the CDR3 reads TGTGCCAGCAGGCGCCCAGCGGGAACCAGAAGCACAGATACGCAGTATTTT. Encoded protein: CASRRPAGTRSTDTQYF. The V call is TRBV21-1, the J call TRBJ2-3; TRBD2 reflects the table's D call only, with no check against the DNA. TRBV21-1 is a recognized pseudogene. The CDR3 runs 17 residues.